This T cell receptor (beta chain) was obtained from a study of CD8 T cells in ankylosing spondylitis (dated by TCRdb to about 2017). At the level of the whole study: The study set out to find disease-linked TCR variants by profiling T cell receptor beta repertoires in ankylosing spondylitis patients and healthy donors. The full study cohort comprised 20 to 25 ankylosing spondylitis patients and about a hundred healthy donors. Peripheral blood samples were taken, and synovial fluid was additionally collected from ankylosing spondylitis patients.

The instrument was an Illumina HiSeq 2500. Quantitative 5'-RACE with molecular barcodes was the method used to prepare the TCR beta libraries. Per the source publication's procedure: A new computational method, built on a probabilistic model of VDJ rearrangement, was used to identify disease-linked TCR variants. TCRdb ran its own pipeline on the public reads, namely fastp trimming at Q25 and MiXCR clone calling, and kept in-frame beta chains. A single entry per CDR3 protein holds the most common genes and DNA from its merged rows. The V and J calls here are based on TCRdb, not the publication. The sample table shows about 180,000 distinct CDR3 sequences, and approximately 9% are seen once. The top ten clones comprise approximately 16% of the sample. Results and caveats for the whole study, not just this receptor: Some motif variants had previously been reported in the synovial fluid and blood of reactive arthritis patients, which suggests shared mechanisms of disease initiation. Significant enrichment of the disease-linked clones was reported in matched synovial fluid samples from ankylosing spondylitis patients. In peripheral blood, the disease-linked clones were found at relatively low frequencies and had a CD8+ phenotype. A TCR beta motif of 8 or 9 highly homologous amino acid variants appeared characteristic of blood from ankylosing spondylitis patients.

The CDR3 starts with the cysteine, ends with the phenylalanine, and has 13 residues. CDR3 DNA is the only sequence kept; it has 39 bases, read in frame from the first base. Per the germline V gene, SGHTA is the CDR1 and FQGTGA is the CDR2. The junction shows trimming of 7 bases on V and 6 bases on J, and the gene matches do not reach 6 bases of it. The sample holds a few counts of this clonotype. This clone's antigen is unknown. No qualities accompany the bases; no much larger clone lies one base away. The chain joins TRBV7-3 to TRBJ2-1; the central 7 bases match TRBD2. The source of this sequence is a female donor with ankylosing spondylitis or in good health (not recorded which). Sequencing was performed on blood, either unsorted or a sorted T cell fraction (not recorded which). The CDR3: CASTGGLGNEQFF. The bases are TGTGCCAGCACCGGGGGGTTGGGCAATGAGCAGTTCTTC.